The source of this T cell receptor beta chain is a study of cytomegalovirus exposure and HLA in healthy donors. CDR1 and CDR2 from the germline V gene are MNHEY and SVGAGI. CDR3 length: 15 amino acids. V was trimmed by 7 bases and J by 3 bases, leaving 19 bases between them. 60 Vbeta and 13 Jbeta primers were used in PCR. Clones were read by immunoSEQ multiplex PCR, and TCRdb kept only the in-frame ones, dropping some. The table counts more than 40,000 clones; roughly 25% lies in the top ten. Sample: PBMCs. The rearrangement joins TRBV6-5 to TRBJ2-7; tentative D call: TRBD1 (6 bases). The sequence was collected from a middle-aged man in good health and CMV-seropositive. CDR3 in DNA: TGTGCCAGCACAATCCATCAGGGGTTTGACTACGAGCAGTACTTC. Its translation is CASTIHQGFDYEQYF.